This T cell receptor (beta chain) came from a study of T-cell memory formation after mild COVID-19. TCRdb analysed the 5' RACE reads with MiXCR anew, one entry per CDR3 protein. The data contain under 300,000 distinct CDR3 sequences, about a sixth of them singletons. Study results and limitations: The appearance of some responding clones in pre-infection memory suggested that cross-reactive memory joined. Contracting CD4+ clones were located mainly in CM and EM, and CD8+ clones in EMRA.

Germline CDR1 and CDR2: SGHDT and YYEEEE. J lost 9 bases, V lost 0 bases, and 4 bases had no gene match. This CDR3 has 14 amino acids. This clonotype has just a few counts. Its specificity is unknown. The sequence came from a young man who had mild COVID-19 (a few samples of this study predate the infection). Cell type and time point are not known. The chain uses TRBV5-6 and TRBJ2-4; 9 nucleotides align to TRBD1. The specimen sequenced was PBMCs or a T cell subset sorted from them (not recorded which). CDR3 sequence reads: CASSLGETGGIQYF. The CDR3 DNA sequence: TGTGCCAGCAGCTTGGGGGAGACAGGGGGCATTCAGTACTTC.